What follows describes a single T cell receptor beta chain. What it binds is unknown. This table comes from immunoSEQ multiplex PCR, and its TCRdb copy is limited to in-frame clones, with some not included. The sample holds 100,000 to 120,000 clones, over 85% seen once. The data belong to a study of graft-versus-host responses after intestinal transplantation. In germline, CDR1 is SGDLS, CDR2 YYNGEE. The CDR3 is 16 residues long. The trim removed 0 bases at V and 1 base at J, leaving 1 base unmatched. Broader study findings: Levels of circulating GvH clones at their peak were associated with early post-transplant HvG declines. The authors found GvH clones in recipient marrow, some appearing first in ileum or blood. Allografts carried high graft-versus-host to host-versus-graft clonal ratios in patients having graft-donor T cell macrochimerism.

The material sequenced was unstimulated CD8+ T cells sorted from spleen or lymph node cells, taken before intestinal transplant. The chain is built from TRBV9 and TRBJ1-4, with TRBD1 matching over 9 bases. This TCR derives from a human donor who received an intestinal transplant. In DNA form, the CDR3 reads TGTGCCAGCAGCGTAGGGACAGGGGTAACTAATGAAAAACTGTTTTTT. Protein sequence: CASSVGTGVTNEKLFF.